What follows are 17 T cell receptor beta chains derived from one specimen sequenced in a study of T cell changes during pregnancy in multiple sclerosis (dated by TCRdb to 2018 to 2020). Receptors were amplified or captured by the immunoSEQ multiplex PCR assay. Held by TCRdb, this immuneACCESS table contains in-frame sequences only and omits some clones. Under half of the omission traces to an unresolved V gene where checked; the cause of the rest is unknown. Within this sample are 35,000 to 45,000 clones, with roughly nine tenths of them counted one time only. Of the sample, roughly 0.9% falls within the top ten clones. Material: CD4+ T cells from peripheral blood mononuclear cells, obtained after pregnancy. The receptors come from a female donor with multiple sclerosis, enrolled in a pregnancy study.

V gene TRBV29-1 combines with J gene TRBJ2-1, with D uncertain. CDR1 is SQVTM and CDR2 is ANQGSEA in the germline V gene. This CDR3 has 14 amino acids. Trimming stripped 0 bases from V and 6 bases from J, with 12 bases between. The CDR3 region is CSVEDPVVVNEQFF. The CDR3 nucleotides are TGCAGCGTTGAAGACCCGGTGGTAGTCAATGAGCAGTTCTTC.

V is TRBV2 and J is TRBJ2-3; TRBD2 aligns across 8 bases. The V gene's germline CDR1 is SNHLY and CDR2 FYNNEI. The CDR3 runs to 14 residues. J gave up 2 bases and V 7 bases, and 5 bases lay outside the gene matches. This chain's CDR3 is CASNSGVHTDTQYF. CDR3 nucleotide sequence: TGTGCCAGCAATAGCGGGGTCCACACAGATACGCAGTATTTT.

This clone was observed a few times. This rearrangement joins TRBV7-2 to TRBJ1-2, with 7 positions matching TRBD1. Germline V gene sequence: CDR1 SGHTA, CDR2 FQGNSA. V was pared by 5 bases and J by 4 bases, with 10 bases of the junction left unmatched. This CDR3 has 15 residues. CDR3 bases: TGTGCCAGCAGCCCCGCGACAGGGAGGAGCTATGGCTACACCTTC. It is translated as CASSPATGRSYGYTF. The complete variable domain, with remaining parts taken from reference TRBV7-2 and TRBJ1-2, reads GAGVSQSPSNKVTEKGKDVELRCDPISGHTALYWYRQSLGQGLEFLIYFQGNSAPDKSGLPSDRFSAERTGGSVSTLTIQRTQQEDSAVYLCASSPATGRSYGYTFGSGTRLTVV.

CDR3 sequence reads: CASSPANTGELFF. The CDR3 DNA reads TGTGCCAGCAGCCCCGCGAACACCGGGGAGCTGTTTTTT. The gene calls are TRBV28 and TRBJ2-2; D unclear. V was cut by 6 bases and J by 0 bases, with 5 bases left in between. CDR1 is MDHEN and CDR2 is SYDVKM in the germline V gene. The CDR3 extends over 13 amino acids.

The CDR3 sequence is CASSLAEGSRQPQHF. For the CDR3, the DNA is TGCGCCAGCAGCTTGGCGGAGGGGAGCCGTCAGCCCCAGCATTTT. The gene calls are TRBV5-1 and TRBJ1-5; tentatively, D is TRBD1 (5 bases). Germline values: CDR1 SGHRS, CDR2 YFSETQ. The CDR3 runs 15 residues. Trimming left V 0 bases short and J 6 bases short, with 13 bases between. The variable domain in full, completed from reference TRBV5-1 and TRBJ1-5, reads KAGVTQTPRYLIKTRGQQVTLSCSPISGHRSVSWYQQTPGQGLQFLFEYFSETQRNKGNFPGRFSGRQFSNSRSEMNVSTLELGDSALYLCASSLAEGSRQPQHFGDGTRLSIL.

This clone came up a few times. This sequence joins TRBV5-1 and TRBJ1-2; 7 positions agree with TRBD1. With 0 bases clipped from V and 5 bases from J, the junction kept 7 bases outside the gene matches. Germline V gene data show CDR1 as SGHRS and CDR2 as YFSETQ. The CDR3 consists of 15 residues. The CDR3 sequence is CASSLAFGTEYGYTF. The DNA of the CDR3 is TGCGCCAGCAGCTTGGCATTCGGGACAGAATATGGCTACACCTTC.

This sequence joins TRBV30 and TRBJ2-7, with 8 bases fitting TRBD1. V shed 8 bases, J shed 2 bases, and the junction held 14 bases outside the gene matches. Per germline, CDR1 GTSNPN and CDR2 SVGIG (reference sequence). This CDR3 contains 15 residues. In DNA form, the CDR3 reads TGTGCCCATTGGAGGCTCCGGGACAGGACCTACGAGCAGTACTTC. The encoded protein is CAHWRLRDRTYEQYF.

This clone was picked up one time. The chain recombines TRBV2 with TRBJ1-3; possibly TRBD1 for D (6 bases). V lost 10 bases and J 0 bases, leaving 16 bases between the germline ends. In germline, CDR1 is SNHLY, CDR2 FYNNEI. The CDR3 totals 15 residues. CDR3 loop: CATREGGFSGNTIYF. The CDR3 bases are TGTGCCACCCGGGAGGGGGGTTTCTCTGGAAACACCATATATTTT.

The CDR3 nucleotides are TGTGCCAGCAGCGTGGAGAATCCGGGACAGGGGAATTCACCCCTCCACTTT. Residues: CASSVENPGQGNSPLHF. The chain recombines TRBV9 with TRBJ1-6; the match to TRBD1 covers 10 bases. CDR3 length equals 17 residues. In germline, CDR1 is SGDLS, CDR2 YYNGEE. The ends lost 2 bases at V and 7 bases at J; junction bases unmatched: 9.

V gene TRBV5-6 combines with J gene TRBJ1-6; D unclear. The CDR3 runs to 15 residues. V dropped 0 bases and J dropped 9 bases, with 13 bases sitting between them. Germline V CDR1 and CDR2: SGHDT, YYEEEE. The CDR3 DNA sequence: TGTGCCAGCAGCTTGGCCTTTTCCCGGGGTTCACCCCTCCACTTT. Its protein is CASSLAFSRGSPLHF. The entire variable domain, with the rest obtained from reference TRBV5-6 and TRBJ1-6, is as follows: DAGVTQSPTHLIKTRGQQVTLRCSPKSGHDTVSWYQQALGQGPQFIFQYYEEEERQRGNFPDRFSGHQFPNYSSELNVNALLLGDSALYLCASSLAFSRGSPLHFGNGTRLTVT.

The chain joins TRBV28 to TRBJ2-3; 11 bases line up with TRBD2. Germline CDR1 reads MDHEN; CDR2 reads SYDVKM. The CDR3 length is 15 residues. Trimming removed 5 bases from V and 0 bases from J; junction bases left unmatched: 1. This CDR3 reads CASSRLAGSTDTQYF. The CDR3 bases are TGTGCCAGCAGTCGACTAGCGGGGAGCACAGATACGCAGTATTTT.

The gene calls are TRBV5-6 and TRBJ1-2; D unclear. Trimming cost V 0 bases and J 3 bases, with 6 bases left between them. This CDR3 is built from 13 residues. The germline V gene encodes CDR1 SGHDT and CDR2 YYEEEE. CDR3 DNA: TGTGCCAGCAGCTTGGGGCAAGACTATGGCTACACCTTC. It specifies CASSLGQDYGYTF.

This sequence joins TRBV4-1 and TRBJ2-7; TRBD2 is a possible D gene (5 bases). In germline, CDR1 is MGHRA, CDR2 YSYEKL. V lost 0 bases and J 1 base, leaving 16 bases between the germline ends. CDR3 size: 17 residues. CDR3 protein: CASSQEFVPSGSYEQYF. The DNA for the CDR3 is TGCGCCAGCAGCCAAGAATTTGTCCCGTCGGGATCCTACGAGCAGTACTTC.

The rearrangement uses TRBV6-1 and TRBJ1-5, with 7 nucleotides matching TRBD1. Per the germline V gene, CDR1 is MNHNS and CDR2 is SASEGT. The CDR3 length is 13 residues. The V segment lost 6 bases and the J segment 10 bases; nucleotides outside the gene matches: 9. The DNA for the CDR3 is TGTGCCAGCAGGAGACAGGGAATAGGACCCCAGCATTTT. Its translation: CASRRQGIGPQHF.

CDR3 in DNA: TGTGCCAGCAGCTTAGCGACCGGGACAGGGTATTACTATGGCTACACCTTC. This gives the protein CASSLATGTGYYYGYTF. The chain employs TRBV7-9 and TRBJ1-2; 9 nucleotides align to TRBD1. This CDR3 comprises 17 residues. The junction had 8 bases not matched to a gene; V was cut back by 0 bases and J by 3 bases. CDR1 and CDR2 (germline): SEHNR, FQNEAQ (reference sequence).

The chain carries TRBV7-2 and TRBJ1-4; 11 bases align to TRBD1. The germline CDR1 and CDR2 sequences are SGHTA and FQGNSA. This CDR3 is 14 amino acids long. V lost 5 bases, J lost 6 bases, and 2 bases stayed unmatched. Written as DNA, the CDR3 is TGTGCCAGCAGCCGGGACAGGGGGTATGAAAAACTGTTTTTT. Translated, it gives CASSRDRGYEKLFF.

The rearrangement joins TRBV10-1 to TRBJ2-1; TRBD1 aligns across 7 bases. Per germline, CDR1 WNHNN and CDR2 SYGVQD (reference sequence). CDR3 length: 14 residues. The J segment lost 5 bases and the V segment lost 2 bases, leaving 3 bases of the junction unmatched. As DNA, the CDR3 is TGCGCCAGCAGTGAGCTAGGGACAGACAATGAGCAGTTCTTC. Its protein is CASSELGTDNEQFF.